The present T cell receptor beta chain was sequenced within a study of T cells in women clearing cervical HPV infection. TCR beta CDR3 amplified by multiplex PCR from roughly 1,100 ng genomic DNA. Sequencing was performed with immunoSEQ multiplex PCR; in TCRdb, only in-frame clones are kept and a portion is missing. This sample's clone table lists 31,000 or so clones. The germline V gene has CDR1 SNHLY and CDR2 FYNNEI. This CDR3 spans 17 amino acids. V lost 6 bases to trimming and J lost 0 bases; unmatched junction nucleotides: 6. General study results and limits: Effector/memory and HPV-specific T cells were not isolated, and association timing is unknown.

In the case of this clone: Its specificity is unknown. The read finishes 3 residues shy of the CDR3 end, and the germline J gene is used to complete it.

The specimen was blood buffy coat. The chain employs TRBV2 and TRBJ1-4; 11 bases line up with TRBD1. The origin of this receptor is a woman aged 18-69 years with a cervical HPV16 infection that either progressed to CIN3+ or cleared (not recorded which). This CDR3 reads CASSRDRGFPTNEKLFF. Incomplete CDR3 DNA: TGTGCCAGCAGCCGGGACAGGGGGTTTCCAACTAATGAAAAA.